These T cell receptor beta chains were read from a single sample in a study of OX40 agonist ivuxolimab in advanced cancers. Sequencing used immunoSEQ multiplex PCR; TCRdb keeps in-frame clones, though not all of them. The data hold fewer than 85,000 clones, with roughly 90% observed a single time. Sequencing was performed on CD4+ or CD8+ T cells sorted from blood, taken in a trial of the OX40 agonist ivuxolimab. The source is an adult with an advanced solid tumor such as melanoma, head and neck, liver or kidney cancer. CDR3s include the opening cysteine and the closing phenylalanine or tryptophan. The order of the fields is V gene, clone size, J gene, CDR3 length, D gene, CDR3 protein, CDR3 DNA. D genes are given only for firm matches. Clone size appears in some rows only: once, few, many, or a class for an expanded clone.

>TRBV4-1|-|TRBJ1-3|13|TRBD1
CASSAPGQGTIYF
TGCGCCAGCAGCGCCCCGGGACAGGGGACCATATATTTT
>TRBV13|-|TRBJ2-7|15|TRBD2
CASSLAAGVYYEQYF
TGTGCCAGCAGCTTAGCGGCGGGGGTGTACTACGAGCAGTACTTC
>TRBV19|once|TRBJ2-1|13|-
CASSITPYNEQFF
TGTGCCAGTAGTATAACCCCCTACAATGAGCAGTTCTTC
>TRBV7-9|-|TRBJ1-2|16|TRBD1
CASSLGPGTANYGYTF
TGTGCCAGCAGCTTAGGGCCCGGGACAGCTAACTATGGCTACACCTTC
>TRBV27|-|TRBJ1-5|21|TRBD1
CASSLQTPLGLGQGAGQPQHF
TGTGCCAGCAGTTTACAGACCCCCTTAGGGTTGGGACAGGGGGCCGGACAGCCCCAGCATTTT
>TRBV13|-|TRBJ2-1|15|TRBD2
CASSTLAGGPWEQFF
TGTGCCAGCAGCACCCTAGCGGGGGGGCCCTGGGAGCAGTTCTTC
>TRBV9|-|TRBJ2-1|16|-
CASSVDPGSSYNEQFF
TGTGCCAGCAGCGTAGACCCAGGGAGCTCCTACAATGAGCAGTTCTTC
>TRBV19|-|TRBJ1-4|16|-
CASTSGPGALNEKLFF
TGTGCCAGTACTTCAGGACCGGGGGCATTAAATGAAAAACTGTTTTTT
>TRBV27|-|TRBJ2-2|13|-
CASSLLGAGELFF
TGTGCCAGCAGTTTATTGGGGGCCGGGGAGCTGTTTTTT
>TRBV15|-|TRBJ1-1|13|-
CATSREHSLEAFF
TGTGCCACCAGCAGAGAACACAGTCTTGAAGCTTTCTTT
>TRBV5-6|-|TRBJ2-2|17|TRBD2
CASSFPTSGGWAGELFF
TGTGCCAGCAGCTTCCCGACTAGCGGGGGTTGGGCCGGGGAGCTGTTTTTT
>TRBV18|-|TRBJ2-1|15|-
CASSLSGSSYNEQFF
TGTGCCAGCTCACTTTCGGGGAGCTCCTACAATGAGCAGTTCTTC
>TRBV19|-|TRBJ2-7|14|-
CASSIRVDLYEQYF
TGTGCCAGTAGTATCCGGGTGGACCTCTACGAGCAGTACTTC
>TRBV5-1|-|TRBJ2-5|17|TRBD2
CASRGLAGRIDKETQYF
TGCGCCAGCAGGGGACTAGCGGGTCGGATCGATAAAGAGACCCAGTACTTC
>TRBV19|-|TRBJ2-1|10|-
CASGGGEQFF
TGTGCCAGTGGGGGCGGTGAGCAGTTCTTC
>TRBV7-7|-|TRBJ2-2|16|-
CASSLKVLAGTGELFF
TGTGCTAGCAGCTTAAAGGTCCTAGCAGGGACCGGGGAGCTGTTTTTT
>TRBV20-1|-|TRBJ1-1|11|-
CSAAENTEAFF
TGCAGTGCTGCAGAAAACACTGAAGCTTTCTTT
>TRBV7-9|-|TRBJ1-2|13|-
CASSSGHAGGYTF
TGTGCCAGCAGCTCCGGGCACGCGGGAGGCTACACCTTC
>TRBV9|once|TRBJ2-5|15|-
CASSVGTGSSETQYF
TGTGCCAGCAGCGTAGGAACAGGGAGTAGTGAGACCCAGTACTTC
>TRBV4-2|once|TRBJ2-1|15|TRBD2
CASSQDSGGANEQFF
TGTGCCAGCAGCCAAGATAGCGGGGGGGCCAATGAGCAGTTCTTC
>TRBV7-3|-|TRBJ2-7|14|TRBD2
CASSPYSGGYEQYF
TGTGCCAGCAGCCCCTATAGCGGGGGATACGAGCAGTACTTC
>TRBV13|-|TRBJ1-3|15|-
CASSLEVTAGNTIYF
TGTGCCAGCAGCTTAGAGGTGACGGCTGGAAACACCATATATTTT
>TRBV7-8|-|TRBJ2-1|19|TRBD2
CASSLGLAGGKSSYNEQFF
TGTGCCAGCAGCCTTGGACTAGCGGGGGGCAAAAGCTCCTACAATGAGCAGTTCTTC
>TRBV19|-|TRBJ2-7|13|TRBD1
CASSKDRAHEQYF
TGTGCCAGTAGTAAAGACAGGGCCCACGAGCAGTACTTC
>TRBV5-1|-|TRBJ2-7|13|-
CASSWDLGFEQYF
TGCGCCAGCAGCTGGGACTTGGGGTTCGAGCAGTACTTC
>TRBV19|once|TRBJ2-7|13|-
CASSIQGRYEQYF
TGTGCCAGTAGTATCCAGGGGCGCTACGAGCAGTACTTC
>TRBV9|once|TRBJ1-3|14|TRBD1
CASSATGGGNTIYF
TGTGCCAGCAGCGCGACAGGGGGAGGAAACACCATATATTTT
>TRBV6-5|-|TRBJ1-1|14|-
CASSAEWGGTEAFF
TGTGCCAGCAGTGCGGAGTGGGGGGGGACTGAAGCTTTCTTT
>TRBV10-3|-|TRBJ2-7|15|TRBD1
CAISESGQGSYEQYF
TGTGCCATCAGTGAGTCTGGACAGGGGTCCTACGAGCAGTACTTC
>TRBV7-9|-|TRBJ2-4|18|-
CASSPTTSRFGGQNIQYF
TGTGCCAGCAGCCCTACTACCTCCCGGTTCGGGGGTCAAAACATTCAGTACTTC
>TRBV27|-|TRBJ1-1|15|-
CASSLTASGNTEAFF
TGTGCCAGCAGTCTCACTGCGAGCGGGAACACTGAAGCTTTCTTT
>TRBV13|once|TRBJ1-4|14|-
CASSSREDGEKLFF
TGTGCCAGCAGCTCCAGGGAGGACGGTGAAAAACTGTTTTTT
>TRBV29-1|-|TRBJ1-2|13|-
CSVVVLGNYGYTF
TGCAGCGTTGTGGTGTTGGGGAACTATGGCTACACCTTC
>TRBV4-1|-|TRBJ2-7|13|-
CASSQGFSYEQYF
TGCGCCAGCAGCCAGGGGTTCTCCTACGAGCAGTACTTC
>TRBV19|-|TRBJ2-7|15|TRBD1
CASSISGQGVYEQYF
TGTGCCAGTAGTATTAGTGGACAGGGAGTGTACGAGCAGTACTTC
>TRBV5-4|-|TRBJ2-1|11|-
CASTGGHEQFF
TGTGCCAGCACCGGGGGGCATGAGCAGTTCTTC
>TRBV9|once|TRBJ2-1|16|-
CASSVGGAGPANEQFF
TGTGCCAGCAGCGTAGGAGGCGCAGGGCCCGCTAATGAGCAGTTCTTC
>TRBV11-2|-|TRBJ1-3|16|-
CASSLRVTFSGNTIYF
TGTGCCAGCAGCTTACGGGTGACGTTCTCTGGAAACACCATATATTTT
>TRBV6-6|once|TRBJ1-5|16|TRBD1
CASSPDRGEYSQPQHF
TGTGCCAGCAGCCCGGACAGGGGCGAATATAGTCAGCCCCAGCATTTT
>TRBV14|-|TRBJ1-3|14|TRBD1
CASGQGYSGNTIYF
TGTGCCAGCGGACAGGGGTACTCTGGAAACACCATATATTTT
>TRBV19|-|TRBJ2-7|14|-
CASSEWQGAYEQYF
TGTGCCAGTAGTGAGTGGCAGGGTGCCTACGAGCAGTACTTC
>TRBV11-2|-|TRBJ2-2|13|TRBD2
CASSLELAGGLFF
TGTGCCAGCAGCTTAGAACTAGCGGGGGGGCTGTTTTTT
>TRBV7-9|-|TRBJ1-2|15|-
CASSSDGIANYGYTF
TGTGCCAGCAGCTCGGACGGGATAGCTAACTATGGCTACACCTTC
>TRBV10-3|-|TRBJ1-6|16|-
CAISEAGLSYNSPLHF
TGTGCCATCAGTGAGGCAGGGCTCTCCTATAATTCACCCCTCCACTTT
>TRBV27|-|TRBJ2-2|13|-
CASSLSRTGELFF
TGTGCCAGCAGTTTATCGAGGACCGGGGAGCTGTTTTTT
>TRBV11-2|-|TRBJ2-1|15|-
CASSLGTNAYNEQFF
TGTGCCAGCAGCCTTGGGACAAACGCCTACAATGAGCAGTTCTTC
>TRBV9|few|TRBJ1-2|17|-
CASSVAIPGFENYGYTF
TGTGCCAGCAGCGTAGCGATACCAGGGTTTGAGAACTATGGCTACACCTTC